This T cell receptor beta chain emerged from a study of cytomegalovirus exposure and HLA in healthy donors. Clones were sequenced by immunoSEQ multiplex PCR, and TCRdb holds only the in-frame ones, with some missing. The sample has about 310,000 clones, 88% seen once; the top ten hold around 0.96%. The CDR3 covers 13 residues. Trimming took 3 bases from V and 9 from J; bases not matched to a gene: 4. CDR1 and CDR2 from the germline V gene are SEHNR and FQNEAQ (reference sequence). Findings of the study overall: In the roughly 120 validation repertoires, a later analysis found that first-cohort TCR clusters tended to co-occur. Associated with cytomegalovirus, according to the listing, were fewer than 200 TCR beta chains.

As for this clone: Its target is unknown.

The TCR originated in a man aged 25-45 years in good health and CMV-seronegative. This sequence joins TRBV7-9 and TRBJ2-5, with 10 positions matching TRBD2. The source material was PBMCs. Here the CDR3 reads CASSLGLARAQYF. CDR3 DNA sequence: TGTGCCAGCAGCTTGGGACTAGCGCGGGCCCAGTACTTC.